The 20 T cell receptor beta chains given below trace back to one sample, sequenced in a study of OX40 agonist ivuxolimab in advanced cancers. Sequencing used immunoSEQ multiplex PCR; TCRdb keeps in-frame clones, though not all of them. The sample lists 95,000 to 150,000 clones, approximately 92% occurring once. This material consisted of CD4+ or CD8+ T cells sorted from blood, taken in a trial of the OX40 agonist ivuxolimab. Source of these receptors: an adult with an advanced solid tumor such as melanoma, head and neck, liver or kidney cancer.

This clone appeared once. The rearrangement uses TRBV6-1 and TRBJ1-2; D uncertain. The germline V gene has CDR1 MNHNS and CDR2 SASEGT. V lost 5 bases, J lost 0 bases, and 4 bases lay in between. This CDR3 region has 12 residues. As DNA, the CDR3 is TGTGCCAGCAGTCAGACTAACTATGGCTACACCTTC. Protein sequence: CASSQTNYGYTF.

V is TRBV28 and J is TRBJ1-1; D is perhaps TRBD1 (5 bases). The CDR3 totals 14 residues. The germline V and J ends were trimmed by 6 bases and 5 bases, with 16 bases remaining between them. Germline V gene sequence: CDR1 MDHEN, CDR2 SYDVKM. CDR3 in amino acids: CASRMGGGSTEAFF. CDR3 nucleotides: TGTGCCAGCAGAATGGGCGGGGGGTCAACTGAAGCTTTCTTT. The entire variable domain, with the rest obtained from reference TRBV28 and TRBJ1-1, is as follows: DVKVTQSSRYLVKRTGEKVFLECVQDMDHENMFWYRQDPGLGLRLIYFSYDVKMKEKGDIPEGYSVSREKKERFSLILESASTNQTSMYLCASRMGGGSTEAFFGQGTRLTVV.

The gene calls are TRBV15 and TRBJ2-7; D gene ambiguous. CDR1 is LNHNV, CDR2 YYDKDF, per germline (reference sequence). V lost 0 bases, J lost 2 bases, and 20 bases lay in between. The CDR3 length is 18 residues. CDR3 nucleotides: TGTGCCACCAGCAGAGAGACTCGGTTAACTACTATTACCTACGAGCAGTACTTC. This translates into CATSRETRLTTITYEQYF.

The CDR3 here is CASSYAGAVSGNTIYF. In DNA form, the CDR3 reads TGTGCCAGCAGTTACGCAGGGGCCGTCTCTGGAAACACCATATATTTT. This rearrangement joins TRBV6-5 to TRBJ1-3; TRBD1 might be the D (6 bases). Trimming stripped 2 bases from V and 0 bases from J, with 11 bases between. Looked up from germline, CDR1 is MNHEY and CDR2 is SVGAGI. This CDR3 has 16 amino acids.

V gene TRBV6-1 combines with J gene TRBJ1-5; D is undetermined. The CDR3 has 15 amino acids. Germline V gene data show CDR1 as MNHNS and CDR2 as SASEGT. Trimming cost V 6 bases and J 1 base, with 13 bases left between them. The CDR3, as DNA: TGTGCCAGCAGGCCTTCGTGGGCGAGCAATCAGCCCCAGCATTTT. Amino acid sequence: CASRPSWASNQPQHF.

The V call is TRBV19, the J call TRBJ2-7; 7 bases line up with TRBD2. Germline assignment: CDR1 LNHDA and CDR2 SQIVND (reference sequence). V gave up 3 bases and J gave up 2 bases; unmatched junction bases: 7. The CDR3 has 15 residues. CDR3 coding DNA: TGTGCCAGTAGTATTTCGGCTAGCGGCCCCTACGAGCAGTACTTC. Translating it yields CASSISASGPYEQYF.

The rearrangement joins TRBV4-2 to TRBJ2-7; D call uncertain. Germline-derived CDR1 and CDR2 are LGHNA and YNFKEQ. This CDR3 is built from 13 residues. V lost 0 bases to trimming and J lost 1 base, with 4 bases between them. This CDR3 reads CASSQDGSYEQYF. Here the CDR3 DNA reads TGTGCCAGCAGCCAAGATGGGTCCTACGAGCAGTACTTC.

The rearrangement links TRBV18 to TRBJ1-1; 9 nucleotides line up with TRBD1. Losses at the gene ends were 1 base for V and 5 bases for J; bases not matched to a gene: 5. There are 15 residues in the CDR3. CDR1 is KGHSH, CDR2 LQKENI, per germline. CDR3 loop: CASSPLGQGQTEAFF. In DNA, the CDR3 is TGTGCCAGCTCACCACTAGGACAGGGGCAAACTGAAGCTTTCTTT. Complete variable domain (other parts from reference TRBV18 and TRBJ1-1): NAGVMQNPRHLVRRRGQEARLRCSPMKGHSHVYWYRQLPEEGLKFMVYLQKENIIDESGMPKERFSAEFPKEGPSILRIQQVVRGDSAAYFCASSPLGQGQTEAFFGQGTRLTVV.

This clone was seen a single time. The chain employs TRBV18 and TRBJ2-1; D may be TRBD2 (6 bases). With 3 bases removed from V and 8 bases from J, the gap between germline ends came to 8 bases. Germline CDR1 is KGHSH and CDR2 is LQKENI. This CDR3 has 12 amino acids. The CDR3 region is CASSPTRHEQFF. In DNA, the CDR3 is TGTGCCAGCTCACCGACTAGGCATGAGCAGTTCTTC. The full variable domain, its missing parts supplied by reference TRBV18 and TRBJ2-1, is NAGVMQNPRHLVRRRGQEARLRCSPMKGHSHVYWYRQLPEEGLKFMVYLQKENIIDESGMPKERFSAEFPKEGPSILRIQQVVRGDSAAYFCASSPTRHEQFFGPGTRLTVL.

The chain combines TRBV10-3 with TRBJ1-2; D gene ambiguous. The CDR3 has 13 residues. Germline V gene sequence: CDR1 ENHRY, CDR2 SYGVKD. Trimming took off 0 bases at V and 4 bases at J, with 6 bases between the two ends. The CDR3 region has the DNA TGTGCCATCAGTGAGTCAGAAATCTATGGCTACACCTTC. Translation gives CAISESEIYGYTF.

The V call is TRBV27, the J call TRBJ2-1; 7 bases are a match to TRBD1. The germline CDR1 and CDR2 sequences are MNHEY and SMNVEV (reference sequence). This CDR3 has 17 residues. With 4 bases clipped from V and 5 bases from J, the junction kept 14 bases outside the gene matches. The chain's CDR3 is CASSSILRRQGNNEQFF. CDR3 sequence (DNA): TGTGCCAGCAGTTCCATCCTCCGACGACAGGGTAACAATGAGCAGTTCTTC.

This sequence joins TRBV6-6 and TRBJ2-2; D is unclear. CDR1 and CDR2 (germline): MNHNY, SVGAGI (reference sequence). Trimming cost V 2 bases and J 5 bases, with 15 bases left between them. The CDR3 covers 16 residues. The CDR3 nucleotides read TGTGCCAGCAGTTACGGCCAGACCGCAAGAACCGGGGAGCTGTTTTTT. This translates into CASSYGQTARTGELFF.

The chain joins TRBV5-1 to TRBJ1-6; D gene unclear. Germline V gene lookup returns CDR1 SGHRS and CDR2 YFSETQ. CDR3 length: 13 amino acids. The V end was cut by 0 bases, the J end by 10 bases, with 8 bases between. CDR3 in DNA: TGCGCCAGCAGCTTGGAAGCCGGATCACCCCTCCACTTT. Residues: CASSLEAGSPLHF.

The chain joins TRBV6-5 to TRBJ1-2, with D possibly TRBD1 on 5 matching bases. The CDR3 is 12 amino acids. Looked up from germline, CDR1 is MNHEY and CDR2 is SVGAGI. V was cut by 2 bases and J by 8 bases, with 9 bases left in between. The CDR3 here is CASSYKRGGYTF. The CDR3 bases are TGTGCCAGCAGTTACAAGAGGGGAGGCTACACCTTC.

The rearrangement uses TRBV7-8 and TRBJ2-3; TRBD1 aligns across 9 bases. The CDR3 runs 15 residues. The J segment lost 1 base and the V segment lost 5 bases, leaving 4 bases of the junction unmatched. Germline V gene sequence: CDR1 SGHVS, CDR2 FQNEAQ. The CDR3 region has the DNA TGTGCCAGCAGCCGATGGACAGGGGGCACAGATACGCAGTATTTT. Translation gives CASSRWTGGTDTQYF.

The V call is TRBV7-8, the J call TRBJ1-5; D remains ambiguous. The CDR3 totals 17 residues. Trimming shortened V by 5 bases and J by 0 bases, and 17 bases separated the two germline ends. Germline assignment: CDR1 SGHVS and CDR2 FQNEAQ. The CDR3 loop reads CASSPTGTAYSNQPQHF. CDR3 bases: TGTGCCAGCAGCCCAACGGGTACAGCCTATAGCAATCAGCCCCAGCATTTT.

This chain joins TRBV6-5 and TRBJ2-7, with a tentative D call TRBD2 (6 bases). This CDR3 has 13 residues. V was cut by 6 bases and J by 3 bases, with 12 bases left in between. Per germline, CDR1 MNHEY and CDR2 SVGAGI. CDR3 nucleotide sequence: TGTGCCAGCAGCTCCCTGGGGGGCTACGAGCAGTACTTC. Translation: CASSSLGGYEQYF.

V is TRBV28 and J is TRBJ2-5; 7 nucleotides align to TRBD1. CDR3 length: 15 residues. Germline V lookup: CDR1 MDHEN, CDR2 SYDVKM. V lost 7 bases and J lost 2; bases outside the gene matches: 10. CDR3 amino acids: CASIHRDRRQETQYF. DNA of the CDR3: TGTGCCAGCATCCACCGGGACAGAAGACAAGAGACCCAGTACTTC.

This clone has only one observation. The chain carries TRBV5-6 and TRBJ2-1, with 7 bases matching TRBD1. The CDR3 loop spans 13 amino acids. Germline V lookup: CDR1 SGHDT, CDR2 YYEEEE. With 1 base clipped from V and 8 bases from J, the junction kept 3 bases outside the gene matches. In DNA form, the CDR3 reads TGTGCCAGCAGCTTGAGACAGGGAGATGAGCAGTTCTTC. It codes for CASSLRQGDEQFF.

The chain employs TRBV7-2 and TRBJ2-7; maybe TRBD2 (5 bases). The V end lost 3 bases, the J end lost 3 bases, and 9 bases lay between the germline ends. Germline V gene lookup returns CDR1 SGHTA and CDR2 FQGNSA. The CDR3 loop spans 13 amino acids. CDR3 DNA sequence: TGTGCCAGCAGCTTCCGCCGGGACTACGAGCAGTACTTC. This gives the protein CASSFRRDYEQYF.